This paragraph reports one T cell receptor (beta chain). This sample was included in a study of control samples from healthy donors and cancer patients. The protocol was immunoSEQ multiplex PCR, while the TCRdb copy is restricted to in-frame clones and leaves out a portion. The table includes more than 95,000 clones, around nine tenths detected once. Germline CDR1 reads KGHSH; CDR2 reads LQKENI. The CDR3 totals 13 residues. The germline V and J ends were trimmed by 3 bases and 7 bases, with 13 bases remaining between them. The chain employs TRBV18 and TRBJ2-7; D is unresolved. The sequencing sample was made of blood. This sequence was found in a man in his forties or fifties in good health. CDR3 residues: CASSPGLSSEQYF. The CDR3 bases are TGTGCCAGCTCACCCGGGCTCTCCTCTGAGCAGTACTTC.